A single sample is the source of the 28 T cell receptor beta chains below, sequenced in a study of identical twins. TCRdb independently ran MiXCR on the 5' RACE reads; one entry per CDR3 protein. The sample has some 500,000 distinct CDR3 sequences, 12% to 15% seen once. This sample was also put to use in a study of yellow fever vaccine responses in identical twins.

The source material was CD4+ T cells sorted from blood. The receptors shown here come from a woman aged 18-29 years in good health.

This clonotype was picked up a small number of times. The CDR3 DNA is TGTGCTAGTGGTTCCGCCCAAATAGCGGGAGCGGGAAGAACTAGCACAGATACGCAGTATTTT. Translated, it gives CASGSAQIAGAGRTSTDTQYF. The chain uses TRBV12-5 and TRBJ2-3, with TRBD2 matching over 9 bases. The CDR3 extends over 21 amino acids. The V gene end was trimmed by 4 bases and the J gene end by 0 bases; junction bases not matched to a gene: 20. Germline values: CDR1 LGHNT, CDR2 FRNRAP.

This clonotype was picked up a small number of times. CDR3 DNA: TGTGCCAGCAGCCCCAGATCAAGTTTAAATGAGCAGTTCTTC. As protein: CASSPRSSLNEQFF. The V call is TRBV3-1, the J call TRBJ2-1; no clear D. V was cut by 4 bases and J by 7 bases, with 14 bases left in between. Germline CDR1 is LGHDT and CDR2 is YNNKEL (reference sequence). This CDR3 has 14 amino acids.

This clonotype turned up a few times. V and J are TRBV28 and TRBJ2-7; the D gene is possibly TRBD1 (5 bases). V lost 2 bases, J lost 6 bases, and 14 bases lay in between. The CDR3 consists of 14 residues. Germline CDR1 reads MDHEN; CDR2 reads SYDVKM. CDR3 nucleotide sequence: TGTGCCAGCAGTTTACCCAGGGCCCCTTTCGAGCAGTACTTC. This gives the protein CASSLPRAPFEQYF.

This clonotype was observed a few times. The DNA for the CDR3 is TGTGCCAGCAGCTTTTCCCTCCGGGATACGCAGTATTTT. This translates into CASSFSLRDTQYF. V usage is TRBV7-2 and J usage is TRBJ2-3; D ambiguous. Germline V gives CDR1 SGHTA, CDR2 FQGNSA. There are 13 residues in the CDR3. The ends were cut back, 3 bases at V and 6 bases at J, with 10 bases in the middle.

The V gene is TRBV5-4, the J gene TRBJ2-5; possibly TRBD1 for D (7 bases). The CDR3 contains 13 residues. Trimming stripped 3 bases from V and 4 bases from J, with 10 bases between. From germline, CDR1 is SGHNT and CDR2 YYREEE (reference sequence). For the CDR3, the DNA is TGTGCCAGCAGCTGGCAGGGGGGAGAGACCCAGTACTTC. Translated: CASSWQGGETQYF.

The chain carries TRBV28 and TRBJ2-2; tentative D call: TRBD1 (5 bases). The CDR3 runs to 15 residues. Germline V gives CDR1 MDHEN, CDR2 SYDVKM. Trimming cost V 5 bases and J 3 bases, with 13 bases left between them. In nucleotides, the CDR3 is TGTGCCAGCAGTCCTTATAGGGGTTACACCGGGGAGCTGTTTTTT. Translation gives CASSPYRGYTGELFF. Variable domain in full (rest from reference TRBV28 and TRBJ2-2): DVKVTQSSRYLVKRTGEKVFLECVQDMDHENMFWYRQDPGLGLRLIYFSYDVKMKEKGDIPEGYSVSREKKERFSLILESASTNQTSMYLCASSPYRGYTGELFFGEGSRLTVL.

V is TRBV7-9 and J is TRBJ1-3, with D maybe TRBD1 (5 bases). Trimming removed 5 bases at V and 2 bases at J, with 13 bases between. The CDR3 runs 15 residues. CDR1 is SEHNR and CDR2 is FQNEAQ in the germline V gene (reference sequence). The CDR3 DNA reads TGTGCCAGCAGCCCAGTTGGGGGAACTGGAAACACCATATATTTT. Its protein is CASSPVGGTGNTIYF.

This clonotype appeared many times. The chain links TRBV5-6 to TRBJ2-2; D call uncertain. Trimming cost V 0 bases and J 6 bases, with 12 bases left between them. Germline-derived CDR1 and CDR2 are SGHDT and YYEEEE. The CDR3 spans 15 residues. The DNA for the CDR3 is TGTGCCAGCAGCTTGGAACTGACCCAAGCCGGGGAGCTGTTTTTT. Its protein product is CASSLELTQAGELFF.

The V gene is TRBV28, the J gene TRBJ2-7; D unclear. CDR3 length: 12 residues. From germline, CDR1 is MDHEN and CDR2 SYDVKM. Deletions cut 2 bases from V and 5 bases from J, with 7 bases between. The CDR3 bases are TGTGCCAGCAGTTTAAGGGCAGACGAGCAGTACTTC. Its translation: CASSLRADEQYF.

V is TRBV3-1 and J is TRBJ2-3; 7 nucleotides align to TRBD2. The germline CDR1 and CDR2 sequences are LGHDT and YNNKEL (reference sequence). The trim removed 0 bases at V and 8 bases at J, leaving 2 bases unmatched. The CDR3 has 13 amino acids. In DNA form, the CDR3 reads TGTGCCAGCAGCCAAGATTGGGGGGGTACGCAGTATTTT. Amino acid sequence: CASSQDWGGTQYF.

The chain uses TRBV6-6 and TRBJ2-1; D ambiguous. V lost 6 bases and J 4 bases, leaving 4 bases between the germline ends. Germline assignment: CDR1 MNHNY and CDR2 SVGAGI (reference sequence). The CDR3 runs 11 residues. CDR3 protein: CASREYNEQFF. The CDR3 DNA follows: TGTGCCAGCAGGGAGTACAATGAGCAGTTCTTC.

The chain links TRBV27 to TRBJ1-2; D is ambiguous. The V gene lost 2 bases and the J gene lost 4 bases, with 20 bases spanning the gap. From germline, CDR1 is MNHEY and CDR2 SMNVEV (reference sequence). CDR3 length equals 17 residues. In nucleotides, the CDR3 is TGTGCCAGCAGTTTACGAGCCCCAACAGACACCATCTATGGCTACACCTTC. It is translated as CASSLRAPTDTIYGYTF.

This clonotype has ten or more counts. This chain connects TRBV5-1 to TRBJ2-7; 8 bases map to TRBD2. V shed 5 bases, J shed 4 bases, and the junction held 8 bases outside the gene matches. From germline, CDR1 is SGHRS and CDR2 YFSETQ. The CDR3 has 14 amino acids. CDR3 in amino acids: CASRDTSGSYEQYF. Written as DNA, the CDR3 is TGCGCCAGCAGGGATACTAGCGGATCTTACGAGCAGTACTTC.

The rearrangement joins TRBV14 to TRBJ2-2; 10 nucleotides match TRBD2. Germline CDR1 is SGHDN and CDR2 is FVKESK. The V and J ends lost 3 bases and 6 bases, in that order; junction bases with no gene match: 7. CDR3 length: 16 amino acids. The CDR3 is CASSQPGLALAGELFF. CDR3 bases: TGTGCCAGCAGCCAGCCGGGACTAGCGCTCGCCGGGGAGCTGTTTTTT.

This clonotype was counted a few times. CDR3 loop: CATSDFKGLANNEQFF. Here the CDR3 DNA reads TGTGCCACCAGTGATTTTAAAGGCCTAGCGAACAATGAGCAGTTCTTC. The chain is built from TRBV24-1 and TRBJ2-1, with D possibly TRBD2 on 6 matching bases. Trimming removed 1 base from V and 5 bases from J, with 14 bases in between. The CDR3 runs to 16 residues. Germline V lookup: CDR1 KGHDR, CDR2 SFDVKD.

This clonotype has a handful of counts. CDR3 sequence reads: CASSFGTGVTEAFF. CDR3 coding DNA: TGTGCCAGCAGCTTCGGGACAGGGGTTACTGAAGCTTTCTTT. This chain uses TRBV7-9 with TRBJ1-1; 10 bases line up with TRBD1. CDR1 and CDR2 from the germline V gene are SEHNR and FQNEAQ (reference sequence). The length of the CDR3 is 14 residues. V was clipped by 3 bases and J by 5 bases; unmatched bases: 3.

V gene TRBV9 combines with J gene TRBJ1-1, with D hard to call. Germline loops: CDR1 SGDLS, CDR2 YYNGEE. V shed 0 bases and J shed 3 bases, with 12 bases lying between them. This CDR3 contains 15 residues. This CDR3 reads CASSVGPRLDTEAFF. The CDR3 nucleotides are TGTGCCAGCAGCGTAGGTCCCAGGTTGGACACTGAAGCTTTCTTT.

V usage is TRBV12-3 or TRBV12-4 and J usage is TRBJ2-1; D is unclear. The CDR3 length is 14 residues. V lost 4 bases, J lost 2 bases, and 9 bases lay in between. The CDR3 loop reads CASSSDKPYNEQFF. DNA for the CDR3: TGTGCCAGCAGTTCAGACAAGCCCTACAATGAGCAGTTCTTC.

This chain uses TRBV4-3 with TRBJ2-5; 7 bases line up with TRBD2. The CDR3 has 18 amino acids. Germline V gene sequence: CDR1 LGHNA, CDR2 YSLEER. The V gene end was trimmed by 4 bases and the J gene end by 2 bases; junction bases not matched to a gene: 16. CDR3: CASSLTWTGGGPQETQYF. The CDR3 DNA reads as TGCGCCAGCAGCCTCACTTGGACGGGGGGAGGGCCTCAAGAGACCCAGTACTTC.

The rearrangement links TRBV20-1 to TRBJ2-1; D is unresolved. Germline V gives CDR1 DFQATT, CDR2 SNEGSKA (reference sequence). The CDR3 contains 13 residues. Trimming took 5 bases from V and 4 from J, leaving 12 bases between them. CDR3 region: CSALQHSYNEQFF. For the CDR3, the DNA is TGCAGTGCTCTCCAGCACTCGTACAATGAGCAGTTCTTC.

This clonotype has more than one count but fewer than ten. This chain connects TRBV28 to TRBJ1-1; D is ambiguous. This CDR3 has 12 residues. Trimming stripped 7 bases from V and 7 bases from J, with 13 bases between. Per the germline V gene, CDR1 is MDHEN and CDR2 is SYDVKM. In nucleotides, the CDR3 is TGTGCCAGCATTAAGACCGAGGGTGAAGCTTTCTTT. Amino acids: CASIKTEGEAFF.

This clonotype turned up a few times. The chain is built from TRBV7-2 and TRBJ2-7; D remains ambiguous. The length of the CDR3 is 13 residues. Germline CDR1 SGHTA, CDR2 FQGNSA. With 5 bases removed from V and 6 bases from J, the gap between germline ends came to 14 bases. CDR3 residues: CASSPITISEQYF. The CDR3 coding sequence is TGTGCCAGCAGCCCGATTACAATTTCCGAGCAGTACTTC.

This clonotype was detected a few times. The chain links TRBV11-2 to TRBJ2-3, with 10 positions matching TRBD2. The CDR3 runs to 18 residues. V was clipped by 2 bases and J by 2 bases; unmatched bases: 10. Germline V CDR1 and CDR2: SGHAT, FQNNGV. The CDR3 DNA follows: TGTGCCAGCAGCTTATTGGGGTCTAGCGGGGGCTACACAGATACGCAGTATTTT. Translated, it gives CASSLLGSSGGYTDTQYF. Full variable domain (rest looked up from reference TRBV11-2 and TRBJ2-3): EAGVAQSPRYKIIEKRQSVAFWCNPISGHATLYWYQQILGQGPKLLIQFQNNGVVDDSQLPKDRFSAERLKGVDSTLKIQPAKLEDSAVYLCASSLLGSSGGYTDTQYFGPGTRLTVL.

The CDR3 protein is CASSFSTGGASGANVLTF. The CDR3 nucleotides read TGTGCCAGCAGTTTCTCGACAGGGGGCGCATCTGGGGCCAACGTCCTGACTTTC. The chain has TRBV2 and TRBJ2-6, with TRBD1 matching 10 bases. This CDR3 is 18 amino acids long. V lost 5 bases and J lost 1; bases outside the gene matches: 8. Germline loops: CDR1 SNHLY, CDR2 FYNNEI.

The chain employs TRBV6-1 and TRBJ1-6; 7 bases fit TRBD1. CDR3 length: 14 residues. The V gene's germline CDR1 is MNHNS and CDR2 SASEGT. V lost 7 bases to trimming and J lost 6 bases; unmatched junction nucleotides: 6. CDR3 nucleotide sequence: TGTGCCAGCATAGCTAGACAGGGTAATTCACCCCTCCACTTT. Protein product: CASIARQGNSPLHF.

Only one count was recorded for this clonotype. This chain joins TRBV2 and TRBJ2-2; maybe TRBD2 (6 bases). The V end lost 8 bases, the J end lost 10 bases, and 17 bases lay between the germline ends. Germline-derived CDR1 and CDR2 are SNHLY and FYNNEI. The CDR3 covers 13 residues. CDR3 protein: CASRSEGPLELFF. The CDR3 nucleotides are TGTGCCAGCCGCTCGGAGGGTCCCCTGGAGCTGTTTTTT.

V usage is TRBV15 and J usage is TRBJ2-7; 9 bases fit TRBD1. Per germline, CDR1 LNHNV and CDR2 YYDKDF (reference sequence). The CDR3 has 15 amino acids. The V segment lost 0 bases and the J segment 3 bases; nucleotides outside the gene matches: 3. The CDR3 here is CATSRDPTGGYEQYF. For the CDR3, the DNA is TGTGCCACCAGCAGAGACCCGACAGGGGGCTACGAGCAGTACTTC.

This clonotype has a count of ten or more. In DNA form, the CDR3 reads TGTGCCAGCTCCCAGGGGAAGCCCCTCTCGGCTTTCTTT. Its protein product is CASSQGKPLSAFF. This sequence joins TRBV27 and TRBJ1-1; TRBD1 might be the D (6 bases). The CDR3 is 13 residues long. CDR1 is MNHEY, CDR2 SMNVEV, per germline (reference sequence). Trimming took 8 bases from V and 11 from J, leaving 21 bases between them.